What follows are 19 T cell receptor beta chains derived from one specimen sequenced in a study of patients and donors after allogeneic stem cell transplantation. TCRdb used MiXCR to reprocess the RT-PCR reads, holding one entry per CDR3 protein. This table holds roughly 960,000 distinct CDR3 sequences, more than 15% found once. The source material was blood, either unsorted or a sorted T cell fraction (not recorded which). All receptors come from a human donor who was either an allogeneic HSCT recipient or a stem cell or donor lymphocyte infusion donor (not recorded which). It is not recorded whose cells these are; they may come from a transplant donor.

This clonotype was counted only a few times. V is TRBV29-1 and J is TRBJ2-3; maybe TRBD2 (7 bases). This CDR3 contains 16 residues. Trimming removed 7 bases at V and 0 bases at J, with 20 bases between. CDR1 is SQVTM and CDR2 is ANQGSEA in the germline V gene. For the CDR3, the DNA is TGCAGCGCCGCAAAGGGGGGGGGATATAGCACAGATACGCAGTATTTT. Protein: CSAAKGGGYSTDTQYF.

V usage is TRBV6-1 and J usage is TRBJ2-1, with D possibly being TRBD1 or TRBD2 (5 bases each). Per the germline V gene, CDR1 is MNHNS and CDR2 is SASEGT. This CDR3 has 15 residues. V shed 5 bases and J shed 2 bases, with 13 bases lying between them. CDR3 sequence: CASSTLSGPYNEQFF. Here the CDR3 DNA reads TGTGCCAGCAGTACCCTTTCGGGGCCCTACAATGAGCAGTTCTTC.

This clonotype was counted a few times. This chain joins TRBV18 and TRBJ1-4; D remains ambiguous. CDR1 and CDR2 from the germline V gene are KGHSH and LQKENI. The CDR3 consists of 15 residues. The V gene lost 3 bases and the J gene lost 8 bases, with 16 bases spanning the gap. The CDR3 nucleotides are TGTGCCAGCTCACCGGTCCCTCCTAGGCAAGAAAAACTGTTTTTT. Translation: CASSPVPPRQEKLFF. Based on the CDR3 plus reference TRBV18 and TRBJ1-4, the full variable domain is NAGVMQNPRHLVRRRGQEARLRCSPMKGHSHVYWYRQLPEEGLKFMVYLQKENIIDESGMPKERFSAEFPKEGPSILRIQQVVRGDSAAYFCASSPVPPRQEKLFFGSGTQLSVL.

The CDR3 protein is CASSSGPERFRPPYGYTF. Written as DNA, the CDR3 is TGTGCCAGCAGTTCCGGACCCGAACGTTTCCGTCCCCCCTATGGCTACACCTTC. The chain links TRBV12-3 or TRBV12-4 to TRBJ1-2, with no clear D. Trimming took 4 bases from V and 4 from J, leaving 25 bases between them. The CDR3 covers 18 residues.

V gene TRBV20-1 combines with J gene TRBJ2-3; a weak D match, TRBD2 (7 bases). Trimming cost V 6 bases and J 2 bases, with 18 bases left between them. CDR3 length: 15 residues. Germline CDR1 and CDR2: DFQATT and SNEGSKA (reference sequence). The CDR3 sequence is CSAPPRGGVTDTQYF. The CDR3 bases are TGCAGTGCCCCCCCCAGGGGAGGGGTCACAGATACGCAGTATTTT.

Only a few counts were recorded for this clonotype. The V gene is TRBV7-8, the J gene TRBJ1-2; weak D call: TRBD1 (6 bases). The V gene lost 5 bases and the J gene lost 0 bases, with 13 bases spanning the gap. The germline V gene has CDR1 SGHVS and CDR2 FQNEAQ. The CDR3 sequence is 15 residues long. The CDR3: CASSRRTVSNYGYTF. DNA for the CDR3: TGTGCCAGCAGCCGCAGGACAGTCTCTAACTATGGCTACACCTTC.

This rearrangement joins TRBV5-1 to TRBJ1-2; D not resolved. The CDR3 covers 14 residues. The V end was cut by 2 bases, the J end by 5 bases, with 13 bases between. The V gene's germline CDR1 is SGHRS and CDR2 YFSETQ. In DNA, the CDR3 is TGCGCCAGCAGCTTTCGACAAGCAGATTATGGCTACACCTTC. Protein product: CASSFRQADYGYTF.

This sequence joins TRBV18 and TRBJ2-7; D not certain. V was cut by 2 bases and J by 7 bases, with 15 bases left in between. CDR3 length: 14 residues. Germline lookup yields CDR1 KGHSH and CDR2 LQKENI. The CDR3, as DNA: TGTGCCAGCTCACCATTGACACCTCCTCGAGAGCAGTACTTC. Its translation is CASSPLTPPREQYF.

The genes are TRBV7-9 and TRBJ2-7, with D perhaps TRBD1 or TRBD2 (5 bases each). Germline V gene lookup returns CDR1 SEHNR and CDR2 FQNEAQ (reference sequence). CDR3 length equals 14 residues. V was clipped by 7 bases and J by 5 bases, with 18 bases between them. The DNA of the CDR3 is TGTGCCAGCACCGTCGGGACCTACGTCGACGAGCAGTACTTC. Encoded protein: CASTVGTYVDEQYF.

The chain is built from TRBV30 and TRBJ2-1; tentative D call: TRBD2 (6 bases). Germline values: CDR1 GTSNPN, CDR2 SVGIG (reference sequence). The CDR3 consists of 14 residues. Trimming pared 4 bases from V and 10 bases from J, leaving 20 bases between. CDR3 in amino acids: CAWTRDLVQWEQFF. The CDR3 region has the DNA TGTGCCTGGACGCGGGATCTTGTACAATGGGAGCAGTTCTTC.

The gene calls are TRBV30 and TRBJ2-7, with 13 positions matching TRBD2. V lost 3 bases to trimming and J lost 2 bases; unmatched junction nucleotides: 10. Germline lookup yields CDR1 GTSNPN and CDR2 SVGIG (reference sequence). The CDR3 runs to 17 residues. The CDR3 bases are TGTGCCTGGAGGGAGACTCCGGGACTAGCGGGGACCTACGAGCAGTACTTC. Translating it yields CAWRETPGLAGTYEQYF.

As to this clonotype: One end of the junction is discordant with germline, which a read error may explain. V usage is TRBV2 and J usage is TRBJ2-1, with a weak D call TRBD2 (5 bases). The CDR3 has 14 amino acids. The germline gives CDR1 SNHLY, CDR2 FYNNEI. The CDR3 protein is CTSSDLFGINEQFF. CDR3 bases: TGTACCAGCAGTGACCTTTTCGGGATAAATGAGCAGTTCTTC.

The chain combines TRBV7-3 with TRBJ2-1; no definite D call. The CDR3 is 16 residues long. From germline, CDR1 is SGHTA and CDR2 FQGTGA. V lost 1 base and J 7 bases, leaving 17 bases between the germline ends. The CDR3 protein is CASSLNGGPLGNEQFF. The CDR3 nucleotides are TGTGCCAGCAGCTTAAACGGTGGTCCCCTAGGGAATGAGCAGTTCTTC.

This chain joins TRBV9 and TRBJ2-7; 7 bases agree with TRBD2. CDR1 SGDLS and CDR2 YYNGEE come from the germline V gene. The CDR3 extends over 15 amino acids. Unmatched junction bases numbered 6, after V lost 1 base and J lost 2 bases. Here the CDR3 reads CASSVLGGSAYEQYF. The CDR3 bases are TGTGCCAGCAGCGTACTTGGCGGGAGTGCCTACGAGCAGTACTTC.

The chain links TRBV27 to TRBJ1-4, with no clear D. The CDR3 consists of 15 residues. The germline CDR1 and CDR2 sequences are MNHEY and SMNVEV (reference sequence). Trimming took off 6 bases at V and 10 bases at J, with 21 bases between the two ends. CDR3 sequence reads: CASSSDGSTSGKLFF. The CDR3 DNA reads TGTGCCAGCAGCTCAGACGGAAGTACCTCCGGAAAACTGTTTTTT.

This chain uses TRBV9 with TRBJ2-2; D could derive from TRBD1 or TRBD2 (6 bases each). Looked up from germline, CDR1 is SGDLS and CDR2 is YYNGEE. V lost 0 bases, J lost 5 bases, and 11 bases lay in between. The CDR3 totals 15 residues. CDR3 coding DNA: TGTGCCAGCAGCGTAGGTGGAGGGGGGACCGGGGAGCTGTTTTTT. Residues: CASSVGGGGTGELFF.

This clonotype was recorded a few times. The V call is TRBV7-6, the J call TRBJ2-7; weak D call: TRBD1 (5 bases). In germline, CDR1 is SGHVS, CDR2 FNYEAQ. The CDR3 covers 19 residues. V was shortened by 4 bases and J by 3 bases, with 28 bases between the two germline ends. CDR3 coding DNA: TGTGCCAGCAGCTCACTGGGGCTAAAGGCCGAACTAACCCTCTACGAGCAGTACTTC. Amino acid sequence: CASSSLGLKAELTLYEQYF.

The chain uses TRBV6-1 and TRBJ1-5, with no clear D. Germline V CDR1 and CDR2: MNHNS, SASEGT. Trimming took off 5 bases at V and 1 base at J, with 15 bases between the two ends. CDR3 length: 16 amino acids. The CDR3 DNA sequence: TGTGCCAGCAGTCCGGCCCCCCATTCGAGCAATCAGCCCCAGCATTTT. Residues: CASSPAPHSSNQPQHF.

This clonotype appeared a few times. The V gene is TRBV2, the J gene TRBJ1-2; possibly TRBD1 for D (6 bases). V was clipped by 4 bases and J by 8 bases, with 11 bases between them. Germline assignment: CDR1 SNHLY and CDR2 FYNNEI. This CDR3 has 12 residues. The CDR3 spells CASSVTGIGYTF. The DNA of the CDR3 is TGTGCCAGCAGTGTTACAGGGATCGGCTACACCTTC.